This entry concerns a single T cell receptor beta chain. The antigen is not known. The sample is drawn from a study of Ad26.COV2.S vaccination and SARS-CoV-2 variants. Study information: The Ad26.COV2.S arm of the COV1001 trial was where the donor was placed. General study points: Reports say spike-specific CD8+ and CD4+ T cell responses covered substantial breadth after vaccination. Vaccinated and placebo-treated recipients had similar non-spike TCR breadth.

Treatment reported: roughly 19 received Ad26.COV2.S at low or high dose, single or two shots; about 5 received placebo; per-sample allocation not given. The samples date from day 63 after the first vaccine or placebo injection. A Boston adult aged 18-55 years was the donor. Assay: immunoSEQ multiplex PCR; the TCRdb copy retains only in-frame clones and omits some. The sample shows some 320,000 clones, approximately 86% of them seen only once. Germline V gene lookup returns CDR1 LGHDT and CDR2 YNNKEL (reference sequence). The ends were cut back, 1 base at V and 5 bases at J, with 17 bases in the middle. This CDR3 contains 16 residues.

This material consisted of peripheral blood, taken in a trial of Ad26.COV2.S vaccine versus placebo. V gene TRBV3-1 (or the pseudogene TRBV3-2) combines with J gene TRBJ2-5; D possibly corresponds to TRBD2 (6 bases). The sequence was collected from a person aged 18-60 years who received the Ad26.COV2.S COVID-19 vaccine or a placebo. This CDR3 is CASSQGVVASVETQYF. The CDR3 DNA follows: TGTGCCAGCAGCCAAGGCGTGGTGGCTAGCGTCGAGACCCAGTACTTC.